Described below is a single T cell receptor beta chain sequence and its context. This entry is derived from a study of blood T cell repertoires in COVID-19. Study-level information: Specimens from acute and convalescent COVID-19 originated in the United States, Italy and Spain. T cells, B-cell-depleted T cells, or PBMCs supplied cDNA or gDNA.

Authors' processing steps: Reference gene primer amplification in the assay estimated nucleated cell counts. Produced via immunoSEQ multiplex PCR; TCRdb's table is partial and in-frame only. V and J calls and clone size are copied from that table; D and trimming were computed from the DNA. Of 52,000 or so clones listed, over 75% are singletons. The receptor was derived from a human donor in a cohort sampled during active COVID-19. Sequenced: peripheral blood.

The CDR3 region has the DNA TGCGCCAGCAGGACTAGCAGCTACAATGAGCAGTTCTTC. Amino acid sequence: CASRTSSYNEQFF. The chain recombines TRBV5-1 with TRBJ2-1; the match to TRBD2 covers 7 bases. Germline CDR1 SGHRS, CDR2 YFSETQ. J gave up 3 bases and V 5 bases, and 2 bases lay outside the gene matches. The CDR3 has 13 residues.